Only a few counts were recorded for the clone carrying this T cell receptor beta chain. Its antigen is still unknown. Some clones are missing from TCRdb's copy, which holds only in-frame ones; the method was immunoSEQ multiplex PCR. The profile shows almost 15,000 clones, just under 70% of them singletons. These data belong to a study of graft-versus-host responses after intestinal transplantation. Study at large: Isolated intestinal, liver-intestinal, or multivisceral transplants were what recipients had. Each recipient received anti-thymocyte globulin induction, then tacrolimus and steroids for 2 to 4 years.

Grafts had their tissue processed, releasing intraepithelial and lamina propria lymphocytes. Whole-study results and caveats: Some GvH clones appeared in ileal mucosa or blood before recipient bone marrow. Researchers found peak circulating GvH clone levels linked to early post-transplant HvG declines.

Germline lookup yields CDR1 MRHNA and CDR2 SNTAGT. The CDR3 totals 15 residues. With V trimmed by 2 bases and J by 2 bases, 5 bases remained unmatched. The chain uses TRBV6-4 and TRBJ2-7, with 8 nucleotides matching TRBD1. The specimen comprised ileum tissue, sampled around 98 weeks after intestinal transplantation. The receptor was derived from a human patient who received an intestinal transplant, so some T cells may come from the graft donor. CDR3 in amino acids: CASSDPRGLTYEQYF. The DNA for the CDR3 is TGTGCCAGCAGTGACCCCAGGGGGCTTACCTACGAGCAGTACTTC.